These 25 T cell receptor beta chains share one sample of origin, sequenced in a study of blood T cell repertoires in COVID-19. Only in-frame clones appear in the TCRdb table, and some are missing; sequencing was by immunoSEQ multiplex PCR. This repertoire shows around 450,000 clones, approximately 90% found once; its top ten account for roughly 1.9%. The sample was PBMCs or T cells enriched from blood (not recorded which). The receptors stem from a woman younger than 35 with acute COVID-19.

The chain is built from TRBV24-1 and TRBJ1-5; D might be TRBD1 (5 bases). Germline values: CDR1 KGHDR, CDR2 SFDVKD. Trimming left V 4 bases short and J 0 bases short, with 18 bases between. There are 18 residues in the CDR3. CDR3 DNA: TGTGCCACCAGTGAGGGGGGAGCGGGTATATATAGCAATCAGCCCCAGCATTTT. Translation: CATSEGGAGIYSNQPQHF.

DNA of the CDR3: TGTGCCATCAGTTCGAAACAGGGAAATAATTCACCCCTCCACTTT. Translation gives CAISSKQGNNSPLHF. This sequence joins TRBV10-3 and TRBJ1-6; D may be TRBD1 (6 bases). There are 15 residues in the CDR3. Trimming shortened V by 5 bases and J by 5 bases, and 13 bases separated the two germline ends. Looked up from germline, CDR1 is ENHRY and CDR2 is SYGVKD.

This rearrangement joins TRBV10-1 to TRBJ2-2; TRBD2 is a possible D gene (5 bases). Trimming removed 2 bases at V and 4 bases at J, with 20 bases between. CDR3 length: 18 residues. CDR1 and CDR2 from the germline V gene are WNHNN and SYGVQD (reference sequence). The CDR3 here is CASSEVVGERRSTGELFF. CDR3 sequence (DNA): TGCGCCAGCAGTGAGGTGGTGGGAGAGCGACGAAGCACCGGGGAGCTGTTTTTT.

The chain uses TRBV27 and TRBJ2-1; 10 bases match TRBD1. The CDR3 runs 17 residues. V gave up 4 bases and J gave up 8 bases; unmatched junction bases: 14. Germline-derived CDR1 and CDR2 are MNHEY and SMNVEV (reference sequence). The CDR3 sequence is CASSSGQGEPEVDEQFF. The CDR3, as DNA: TGTGCCAGCAGTTCCGGACAGGGGGAGCCCGAGGTGGATGAGCAGTTCTTC.

The rearrangement joins TRBV10-1 to TRBJ2-3, with a weak D call TRBD2 (5 bases). The CDR3 has 13 residues. Per the germline V gene, CDR1 is WNHNN and CDR2 is SYGVQD (reference sequence). The V gene lost 9 bases and the J gene lost 1 base, with 11 bases spanning the gap. The CDR3 bases are TGCGCCAGACCGGGATACCGCACAGATACGCAGTATTTT. Protein product: CARPGYRTDTQYF.

The chain has TRBV10-2 and TRBJ1-4, with D perhaps matching TRBD1 (5 bases). Trimming took 8 bases from V and 5 from J, leaving 15 bases between them. This CDR3 is built from 14 residues. Germline values: CDR1 WSHSY, CDR2 SAAADI. The CDR3 DNA is TGCGCCAGCGGCCCTCCGGGGGGAAATGAAAAACTGTTTTTT. Translated: CASGPPGGNEKLFF.

With regard to this clone: The sample contains more than one DNA sequence encoding this CDR3. The CDR3 is CASSQGLAGETQYF. DNA of the CDR3: TGTGCCAGCAGCCAAGGACTAGCGGGGGAGACCCAGTACTTC. The chain carries TRBV3-1 (or the pseudogene TRBV3-2) and TRBJ2-5; 11 nucleotides align to TRBD2. This CDR3 comprises 14 residues. CDR1 is LGHDT and CDR2 is YNNKEL in the germline V gene (reference sequence). The junction had 0 bases not matched to a gene; V was cut back by 1 base and J by 5 bases.

The chain carries TRBV7-2 and TRBJ2-2; perhaps TRBD1 as D (5 bases). Germline lookup yields CDR1 SGHTA and CDR2 FQGNSA. Trimming shortened V by 2 bases and J by 4 bases, and 20 bases separated the two germline ends. The CDR3 has 18 amino acids. The CDR3, as DNA: TGTGCCAGCAGCTTATTTTGGGGTTGGGGCGTAACCACCGGGGAGCTGTTTTTT. Translated, it gives CASSLFWGWGVTTGELFF. The full variable domain, rest sourced from reference TRBV7-2 and TRBJ2-2, is GAGVSQSPSNKVTEKGKDVELRCDPISGHTALYWYRQSLGQGLEFLIYFQGNSAPDKSGLPSDRFSAERTGGSVSTLTIQRTQQEDSAVYLCASSLFWGWGVTTGELFFGEGSRLTVL.

The chain links TRBV5-6 to TRBJ1-2, with 8 bases that match TRBD1. CDR3 size: 16 residues. Germline V gene sequence: CDR1 SGHDT, CDR2 YYEEEE. The junction had 9 bases not matched to a gene; V was cut back by 3 bases and J by 2 bases. In nucleotides, the CDR3 is TGTGCCAGCAGCTCTAGGGGAGACAGGGGAAACTATGGCTACACCTTC. Translation gives CASSSRGDRGNYGYTF. Combining the CDR3 with reference TRBV5-6 and TRBJ1-2 gives the whole variable domain DAGVTQSPTHLIKTRGQQVTLRCSPKSGHDTVSWYQQALGQGPQFIFQYYEEEERQRGNFPDRFSGHQFPNYSSELNVNALLLGDSALYLCASSSRGDRGNYGYTFGSGTRLTVV.

This rearrangement joins TRBV6-1 to TRBJ2-3, with D uncertain. The germline CDR1 and CDR2 sequences are MNHNS and SASEGT. The CDR3 is made up of 11 amino acids. Trimming stripped 6 bases from V and 8 bases from J, with 9 bases between. Here the CDR3 reads CASSSLVTQYF. CDR3 DNA: TGTGCCAGCAGCTCCCTAGTTACGCAGTATTTT.

The V call is TRBV19, the J call TRBJ1-5; no definite D call. V lost 7 bases and J 2 bases, leaving 12 bases between the germline ends. CDR3 length equals 14 residues. CDR1 is LNHDA and CDR2 is SQIVND in the germline V gene (reference sequence). The chain's CDR3 is CASTQIARNQPQHF. In DNA, the CDR3 is TGTGCCAGTACCCAAATAGCACGCAATCAGCCCCAGCATTTT. Complete variable domain (other parts from reference TRBV19 and TRBJ1-5): DGGITQSPKYLFRKEGQNVTLSCEQNLNHDAMYWYRQDPGQGLRLIYYSQIVNDFQKGDIAEGYSVSREKKESFPLTVTSAQKNPTAFYLCASTQIARNQPQHFGDGTRLSIL.

This clone was counted once. The gene calls are TRBV5-6 and TRBJ1-2, with D maybe TRBD1 (5 bases). V was clipped by 1 base and J by 6 bases, with 10 bases between them. Germline V gives CDR1 SGHDT, CDR2 YYEEEE. The CDR3 consists of 13 residues. CDR3 amino acids: CASSLSRVDGYTF. The CDR3 coding sequence is TGTGCCAGCAGCTTGTCCAGGGTGGATGGCTACACCTTC.

This chain's CDR3 is CASRDRGAGYTF. For the CDR3, the DNA is TGTGCCAGCAGGGACAGGGGGGCTGGCTACACCTTC. This chain connects TRBV12-3 or TRBV12-4 to TRBJ1-2, with 10 bases that match TRBD1. The CDR3 runs 12 residues. The V and J ends lost 6 bases and 7 bases, in that order; junction bases with no gene match: 2.

This sequence joins TRBV20-1 and TRBJ2-7, with 9 bases that match TRBD1. V lost 3 bases to trimming and J lost 3 bases; unmatched junction nucleotides: 12. CDR1 is DFQATT, CDR2 SNEGSKA, per germline (reference sequence). The length of the CDR3 is 16 residues. The CDR3 nucleotides read TGCAGTGCTAGTACCGGGACAGGGAACGCCAACTACGAGCAGTACTTC. It encodes CSASTGTGNANYEQYF.

The chain links TRBV29-1 to TRBJ1-1; D unclear. The CDR3 covers 12 residues. Trimming took 7 bases from V and 1 from J, leaving 10 bases between them. The germline V gene encodes CDR1 SQVTM and CDR2 ANQGSEA. CDR3 coding DNA: TGCAGCGCCACGACTGAGAACACTGAAGCTTTCTTT. Translating it yields CSATTENTEAFF.

The rearrangement uses TRBV6-2 or TRBV6-3 and TRBJ2-5; D perhaps matches TRBD2 (7 bases). The CDR3 is made up of 15 amino acids. Trimming shortened V by 2 bases and J by 5 bases, and 15 bases separated the two germline ends. Germline CDR1 reads MNHEY; CDR2 reads SVGEGT. DNA for the CDR3: TGTGCCAGCAGTTACGCGGGAGCCACAGGGGAGACCCAGTACTTC. Residues: CASSYAGATGETQYF.

The V call is TRBV9, the J call TRBJ2-5; 7 bases are shared with TRBD2. CDR1 and CDR2 from the germline V gene are SGDLS and YYNGEE. CDR3 length: 15 amino acids. V dropped 4 bases and J dropped 1; count of bases not matched to a gene: 7. CDR3 region: CASSPLGGIQETQYF. The CDR3 nucleotides read TGTGCCAGCAGCCCCCTGGGGGGGATCCAAGAGACCCAGTACTTC.

The gene calls are TRBV11-2 and TRBJ2-7; 10 nucleotides line up with TRBD2. Trimming cost V 3 bases and J 0 bases; bases outside gene matches: 2. The CDR3 is made up of 15 amino acids. Germline V lookup: CDR1 SGHAT, CDR2 FQNNGV. CDR3 sequence reads: CASSFASGSSYEQYF. Written as DNA, the CDR3 is TGTGCCAGCAGCTTCGCTAGCGGGAGCTCCTACGAGCAGTACTTC.

The chain has TRBV27 and TRBJ1-2, with D possibly being TRBD1 (5 bases). Trimming took off 3 bases at V and 0 bases at J, with 20 bases between the two ends. This CDR3 contains 18 residues. Germline CDR1 and CDR2: MNHEY and SMNVEV (reference sequence). CDR3 in amino acids: CASSFNERQRPTNYGYTF. CDR3 DNA sequence: TGTGCCAGCAGTTTTAACGAGCGACAGAGACCTACTAACTATGGCTACACCTTC.

With respect to this clone: The junction does not match germline at one end; this may be a read error. The chain couples TRBV19 to TRBJ1-5; TRBD1 matches 7 bases. CDR1 and CDR2 (germline): LNHDA, SQIVND (reference sequence). This CDR3 has 14 residues. CDR3 amino acids: CAGSKGGVNQPQHF. The CDR3 DNA follows: TGTGCCGGTAGTAAAGGGGGCGTCAATCAGCCCCAGCATTTT.

The chain uses TRBV29-1 and TRBJ2-3; a possible D gene is TRBD2 (5 bases). V lost 3 bases and J 0 bases, leaving 19 bases between the germline ends. CDR1 and CDR2 (germline): SQVTM, ANQGSEA. The CDR3 sequence is 17 residues long. Here the CDR3 DNA reads TGCAGCGTTGACCCTCTCCCGGACTTGACTAGCACAGATACGCAGTATTTT. Encoded protein: CSVDPLPDLTSTDTQYF.

V and J are TRBV7-8 and TRBJ2-7; 11 positions agree with TRBD1. Losses at the gene ends were 7 bases for V and 2 bases for J; bases not matched to a gene: 7. CDR1 SGHVS and CDR2 FQNEAQ come from the germline V gene. This CDR3 has 15 amino acids. CDR3 coding DNA: TGTGCCAGCATGCCCGGGACAGGGGGAACCTACGAGCAGTACTTC. As protein: CASMPGTGGTYEQYF.

V and J are TRBV4-1 and TRBJ2-7; D is unclear. Trimming left V 4 bases short and J 4 bases short, with 11 bases between. CDR1 and CDR2 from the germline V gene are MGHRA and YSYEKL. The CDR3 totals 13 residues. The CDR3: CASSLAIGYEQYF. In DNA form, the CDR3 reads TGCGCCAGCAGCCTCGCAATCGGGTACGAGCAGTACTTC.

This clone was picked up a small number of times. The V and J genes are TRBV5-8 and TRBJ1-6; 10 positions match TRBD1. The V gene's germline CDR1 is SGHTS and CDR2 YDEGEE. The trim removed 2 bases at V and 9 bases at J, leaving 5 bases unmatched. This CDR3 has 15 amino acids. DNA for the CDR3: TGTGCCAGCAGCTTTCGCTGGACAGGGGGTTCACCCCTCCACTTT. It is translated as CASSFRWTGGSPLHF.

The chain employs TRBV7-2 and TRBJ2-7, with TRBD2 matching over 12 bases. This CDR3 is built from 16 residues. Germline lookup yields CDR1 SGHTA and CDR2 FQGNSA. Losses at the gene ends were 7 bases for V and 2 bases for J; bases not matched to a gene: 9. The chain's CDR3 is CASMTSGSWGTYEQYF. In DNA, the CDR3 is TGTGCCAGCATGACTAGCGGGAGTTGGGGAACCTACGAGCAGTACTTC.